These 29 T cell receptor beta chains were sequenced from one sample in a study of T-cell reconstitution after alpha-beta-depleted transplantation in children. Unique molecular identifiers tagged the TCRbeta library. From the PCR reads, TCRdb called clonotypes with MiXCR, one entry per CDR3 protein. The sample records about 830,000 distinct CDR3 sequences, around 17% being singletons. Sample: PBMCs, mostly from graft donor cells, taken 360 days after TCRalphabeta/CD19-depleted stem cell transplant. The receptors shown here come from a male patient aged 10 to 17 who had a stem cell transplant for acute lymphoblastic leukemia, so the T cells may come from the graft donor.

This clonotype was seen a handful of times. The CDR3 nucleotides are TGCGCCAGCAGCTCAGCGGGAGGGCCGTACACCGGGGAGCTGTTTTTT. Translated: CASSSAGGPYTGELFF. The chain joins TRBV5-1 to TRBJ2-2, with 10 bases matching TRBD2. After removal of 3 bases from V and 3 bases from J, the junction contained 5 bases not matched to a gene. Germline V lookup: CDR1 SGHRS, CDR2 YFSETQ. The CDR3 is 16 amino acids. The full variable domain, rest sourced from reference TRBV5-1 and TRBJ2-2, is KAGVTQTPRYLIKTRGQQVTLSCSPISGHRSVSWYQQTPGQGLQFLFEYFSETQRNKGNFPGRFSGRQFSNSRSEMNVSTLELGDSALYLCASSSAGGPYTGELFFGEGSRLTVL.

The rearrangement uses TRBV6-5 and TRBJ1-2; D is perhaps TRBD1 (5 bases). The germline CDR1 and CDR2 sequences are MNHEY and SVGAGI. Trimming shortened V by 5 bases and J by 2 bases, and 15 bases separated the two germline ends. This CDR3 has 15 amino acids. The DNA for the CDR3 is TGTGCCAGCAGTCCGCCGGGCAGGGCGAACTATGGCTACACCTTC. Translation: CASSPPGRANYGYTF.

This clonotype was seen a few times. The J gene is TRBJ2-1, the V gene TRBV27; 14 nucleotides align to TRBD2. There are 15 residues in the CDR3. V shed 6 bases, J shed 4 bases, and the junction held 2 bases outside the gene matches. Looked up from germline, CDR1 is MNHEY and CDR2 is SMNVEV (reference sequence). CDR3 sequence: CASRTSGREYNEQFF. The CDR3 DNA is TGTGCCAGCAGGACTAGCGGGAGGGAATACAATGAGCAGTTCTTC.

The J gene is TRBJ2-5, the V gene TRBV3-1, with TRBD1 matching over 9 bases. CDR3 length: 15 residues. CDR1 LGHDT and CDR2 YNNKEL come from the germline V gene (reference sequence). Trimming removed 4 bases from V and 5 bases from J; junction bases left unmatched: 8. The chain's CDR3 is CASSRNSQGAETQYF. CDR3 nucleotides: TGTGCCAGCAGCCGTAACTCACAGGGGGCGGAGACCCAGTACTTC.

The chain carries TRBV2 and TRBJ2-1, with TRBD2 identical over 9 bases. Germline lookup yields CDR1 SNHLY and CDR2 FYNNEI. The CDR3 consists of 15 residues. J was trimmed by 6 bases and V by 8 bases; bases with no gene match: 11. Written as DNA, the CDR3 is TGTGCCAGCTCTCCAGCGGGAGGACGTCGCAATGAGCAGTTCTTC. This gives the protein CASSPAGGRRNEQFF.

V usage is TRBV14 and J usage is TRBJ2-3; D not certain. V was clipped by 1 base and J by 2 bases, with 13 bases between them. CDR1 is SGHDN and CDR2 is FVKESK in the germline V gene. The CDR3 contains 16 residues. The chain's CDR3 is CASSQVGPRPTDTQYF. The CDR3 DNA follows: TGTGCCAGCAGCCAAGTAGGTCCCCGACCCACAGATACGCAGTATTTT.

The CDR3 reads CASTPGPLRDEQFF. DNA of the CDR3: TGTGCCAGCACCCCGGGCCCGTTAAGGGATGAGCAGTTCTTC. The V call is TRBV7-3, the J call TRBJ2-1; D is uncertain. Germline lookup yields CDR1 SGHTA and CDR2 FQGTGA. The CDR3 runs 14 residues. The V end was cut by 7 bases, the J end by 8 bases, with 18 bases between.

The chain combines TRBV7-9 with TRBJ2-5; 7 bases agree with TRBD1. Trimming took 3 bases from V and 5 from J; bases not matched to a gene: 9. The CDR3 is 15 amino acids. Germline V gene sequence: CDR1 SEHNR, CDR2 FQNEAQ (reference sequence). The DNA for the CDR3 is TGTGCCAGCAGCTTGGGGACAGATACGCGGGAGACCCAGTACTTC. This translates into CASSLGTDTRETQYF.

A word on this clonotype: Its ends do not fully match the called genes, so a read error is possible. CDR3 amino acids: CTSSLERIVPGVTYEQYF. CDR3 bases: TGTACCAGCAGCTTAGAACGTATTGTGCCAGGGGTAACGTACGAGCAGTACTTC. The chain has TRBV7-6 and TRBJ2-7, with D possibly being TRBD1 (6 bases). The CDR3 is made up of 18 amino acids. CDR1 is SGHVS and CDR2 is FNYEAQ in the germline V gene.

This clonotype came up many times. The gene calls are TRBV29-1 and TRBJ2-4; D ambiguous. CDR1 SQVTM and CDR2 ANQGSEA come from the germline V gene. The length of the CDR3 is 14 residues. With 4 bases removed from V and 2 bases from J, the gap between germline ends came to 12 bases. In DNA, the CDR3 is TGCAGCGTTGCTGGTTTTTCGACCAAAAACATTCAGTACTTC. It specifies CSVAGFSTKNIQYF.

This clonotype has ten or more counts. The gene calls are TRBV12-3 or TRBV12-4 and TRBJ2-5; TRBD2 matches 7 bases. The length of the CDR3 is 15 residues. V was clipped by 5 bases and J by 4 bases; unmatched bases: 10. CDR3 loop: CASSRDYPQAETQYF. The CDR3, as DNA: TGTGCCAGCAGTCGGGACTACCCCCAGGCAGAGACCCAGTACTTC.

The V gene is TRBV9, the J gene TRBJ1-5, with 9 bases that match TRBD1. J gave up 6 bases and V 0 bases, and 4 bases lay outside the gene matches. Germline assignment: CDR1 SGDLS and CDR2 YYNGEE. The CDR3 runs 15 residues. This CDR3 reads CASSVGQGGVQPQHF. CDR3 nucleotide sequence: TGTGCCAGCAGCGTAGGACAGGGGGGGGTTCAGCCCCAGCATTTT. Combining the CDR3 with reference TRBV9 and TRBJ1-5 gives the whole variable domain DSGVTQTPKHLITATGQRVTLRCSPRSGDLSVYWYQQSLDQGLQFLIQYYNGEERAKGNILERFSAQQFPDLHSELNLSSLELGDSALYFCASSVGQGGVQPQHFGDGTRLSIL.

In this sample, this clonotype turned up a few times. V is TRBV24-1 and J is TRBJ2-3; the D is unclear. The CDR3 has 13 residues. V lost 4 bases to trimming and J lost 3 bases, with 7 bases between them. Per germline, CDR1 KGHDR and CDR2 SFDVKD. The CDR3 region has the DNA TGTGCCACCAGTGAAGGAGCGACAGATACGCAGTATTTT. Amino acids: CATSEGATDTQYF.

This clonotype was seen a few times. The chain uses TRBV29-1 and TRBJ2-2; TRBD1 matches at 8 bases. The germline V gene has CDR1 SQVTM and CDR2 ANQGSEA. This CDR3 spans 14 amino acids. V lost 7 bases and J lost 1; bases outside the gene matches: 5. In DNA form, the CDR3 reads TGCAGCGCCCTGGGACAGGTGAACACCGGGGAGCTGTTTTTT. This encodes CSALGQVNTGELFF.

CDR3 sequence: CASSLVRRGRDTQYF. CDR3 coding DNA: TGTGCCAGCAGCTTAGTACGGAGGGGAAGAGATACGCAGTATTTT. The V and J genes are TRBV7-9 and TRBJ2-3; D is possibly TRBD2 (6 bases). CDR3 size: 15 residues. Deletions cut 1 base from V and 5 bases from J, with 13 bases between. CDR1 and CDR2 (germline): SEHNR, FQNEAQ (reference sequence).

The rearrangement links TRBV12-3 or TRBV12-4 to TRBJ1-2; 9 positions agree with TRBD1. This CDR3 is 13 amino acids long. The V segment lost 6 bases and the J segment 4 bases; nucleotides outside the gene matches: 3. The CDR3 reads CASRGTGSYGYTF. The CDR3, as DNA: TGTGCCAGCAGGGGGACAGGGAGCTATGGCTACACCTTC.

A word on this clonotype: With a much larger clone just one base away, this may be a read error. The chain carries TRBV11-3 and TRBJ1-1; D may be TRBD1 (6 bases). V was cut by 4 bases and J by 3 bases, with 6 bases left in between. Per germline, CDR1 SGHNT and CDR2 YENEEA. This CDR3 contains 12 residues. In nucleotides, the CDR3 is TGTGCCAGCAGCTACAGGGACACTGAAGCTTTCTTT. This gives the protein CASSYRDTEAFF.

For this clonotype: A much larger clone is a single base away; this may be a read error. This CDR3 is missing its conserved last phenylalanine or tryptophan, likely due to a read error. The J gene is TRBJ1-2, the V gene TRBV12-3 or TRBV12-4; perhaps TRBD1 as D (5 bases). V gave up 3 bases and J gave up 4 bases, with 9 bases separating them. The CDR3 totals 13 residues. In DNA, the CDR3 is TGTGCCAGCAGTTTCCAGGGCTTCTATGGCTACACCTCC. It is translated as CASSFQGFYGYTS.

The chain employs TRBV27 and TRBJ2-2; TRBD1 matches at 8 bases. The CDR3 is made up of 14 amino acids. The germline gives CDR1 MNHEY, CDR2 SMNVEV (reference sequence). V shed 4 bases and J 6 bases; nucleotides not matched to a gene: 4. CDR3 residues: CASSYWTGSGELFF. In DNA form, the CDR3 reads TGTGCCAGCAGTTATTGGACAGGGTCCGGGGAGCTGTTTTTT.

The V call is TRBV7-2, the J call TRBJ2-2; D gene uncertain. Germline V gene sequence: CDR1 SGHTA, CDR2 FQGNSA. The ends were cut back, 6 bases at V and 0 bases at J, with 14 bases in the middle. This CDR3 spans 16 amino acids. The CDR3 DNA reads TGTGCCAGCAGACGGACGTTAGACGCGAACACCGGGGAGCTGTTTTTT. Translation gives CASRRTLDANTGELFF.

V and J are TRBV18 and TRBJ2-7; weak D call: TRBD2 (5 bases). V was pared by 2 bases and J by 0 bases, with 8 bases between. The CDR3 runs to 14 residues. CDR1 KGHSH and CDR2 LQKENI come from the germline V gene. The CDR3 here is CASSPTDYSYEQYF. DNA for the CDR3: TGTGCCAGCTCACCAACCGACTACTCCTACGAGCAGTACTTC.

This chain links TRBV25-1 with TRBJ2-2, with 10 bases aligning to TRBD1. This CDR3 has 18 amino acids. The germline CDR1 and CDR2 sequences are MGHDK and SYGVNS. Losses at the gene ends were 6 bases for V and 3 bases for J; bases not matched to a gene: 13. The CDR3 protein is CASRGYDRGLGYTGELFF. In nucleotides, the CDR3 is TGTGCCAGCAGGGGATACGACAGGGGGCTTGGGTACACCGGGGAGCTGTTTTTT.

At least ten counts were recorded for this clonotype. V gene TRBV5-1 combines with J gene TRBJ2-7, with 8 bases that match TRBD1. The CDR3 length is 12 residues. Per germline, CDR1 SGHRS and CDR2 YFSETQ. The ends lost 3 bases at V and 6 bases at J; junction bases unmatched: 2. CDR3 region: CASSSTGVEQYF. The DNA of the CDR3 is TGCGCCAGCAGCTCGACAGGGGTCGAGCAGTACTTC.

A few counts support this clonotype. The V and J genes are TRBV4-1 and TRBJ1-4; weak D call: TRBD1 (6 bases). The CDR3 is made up of 15 amino acids. V gave up 4 bases and J gave up 8 bases, with 17 bases separating them. Germline V lookup: CDR1 MGHRA, CDR2 YSYEKL. The CDR3 DNA reads as TGCGCCAGCAGCCTCATCCCAGGGGATTACGAAAAACTGTTTTTT. Translating it yields CASSLIPGDYEKLFF.

This clonotype was recorded at least ten times. The V call is TRBV4-1, the J call TRBJ2-7; no reliable D call. Germline CDR1 is MGHRA and CDR2 is YSYEKL. The CDR3 runs to 13 residues. V was pared by 1 base and J by 0 bases, with 4 bases between. The CDR3 is CASSQAYSYEQYF. DNA for the CDR3: TGCGCCAGCAGCCAAGCTTACTCCTACGAGCAGTACTTC.

The V gene is TRBV5-1, the J gene TRBJ2-5, with a tentative D call TRBD1 (7 bases). V was shortened by 0 bases and J by 1 base, with 13 bases between the two germline ends. There are 16 residues in the CDR3. From germline, CDR1 is SGHRS and CDR2 YFSETQ. This CDR3 reads CASSLENRGGQETQYF. CDR3 nucleotide sequence: TGCGCCAGCAGCTTGGAAAACAGGGGAGGCCAAGAGACCCAGTACTTC.

V is TRBV2 and J is TRBJ2-1; 8 bases fit TRBD1. The trim removed 7 bases at V and 5 bases at J, leaving 7 bases unmatched. The CDR3 is made up of 14 amino acids. CDR1 and CDR2 (germline): SNHLY, FYNNEI. CDR3: CASKERQGNNEQFF. CDR3 coding DNA: TGTGCCAGCAAGGAGAGACAGGGGAACAATGAGCAGTTCTTC.

This clonotype was found a few times. The chain is built from TRBV10-3 and TRBJ2-3; TRBD2 matches at 7 bases. The CDR3 is 16 residues long. With 3 bases clipped from V and 4 bases from J, the junction kept 10 bases outside the gene matches. Germline loops: CDR1 ENHRY, CDR2 SYGVKD. CDR3 bases: TGTGCCATCAGTGAATCTAGCGGTCGGGGGGCAGATACGCAGTATTTT. It codes for CAISESSGRGADTQYF.

The table lists this clonotype with a few counts. The chain joins TRBV24-1 to TRBJ2-5; TRBD2 matches 7 bases. CDR1 KGHDR and CDR2 SFDVKD come from the germline V gene. The CDR3 covers 14 residues. V trimming: 2 bases; J trimming: 7 bases; junction bases outside the gene matches: 6. CDR3 in amino acids: CATSDSDWEGTQYF. The CDR3 bases are TGTGCCACCAGTGATTCCGACTGGGAGGGGACCCAGTACTTC.